This T cell receptor beta chain was identified in a study of blood T cell dynamics during melanoma immunotherapy. Time point specified: pre-treatment baseline. There are 15 residues in the CDR3. CDR1 and CDR2 from the germline V gene are MNHEY and SVGAGI. V was cut by 6 bases and J by 1 base, with 15 bases left in between. Sequencing was performed with immunoSEQ multiplex PCR; in TCRdb, only in-frame clones are kept and a portion is missing. The profile shows 15,000 to 20,000 clones, 83% of them singletons. V usage is TRBV6-5 and J usage is TRBJ1-1, with D possibly being TRBD1 (5 bases). Sequenced material: blood, taken from a patient treated with checkpoint blockade. This receptor was taken from a human donor with melanoma. CDR3 in amino acids: CASRRRGGENTEAFF. The DNA of the CDR3 is TGTGCCAGCAGGAGGCGGGGGGGGGAGAACACTGAAGCTTTCTTT.